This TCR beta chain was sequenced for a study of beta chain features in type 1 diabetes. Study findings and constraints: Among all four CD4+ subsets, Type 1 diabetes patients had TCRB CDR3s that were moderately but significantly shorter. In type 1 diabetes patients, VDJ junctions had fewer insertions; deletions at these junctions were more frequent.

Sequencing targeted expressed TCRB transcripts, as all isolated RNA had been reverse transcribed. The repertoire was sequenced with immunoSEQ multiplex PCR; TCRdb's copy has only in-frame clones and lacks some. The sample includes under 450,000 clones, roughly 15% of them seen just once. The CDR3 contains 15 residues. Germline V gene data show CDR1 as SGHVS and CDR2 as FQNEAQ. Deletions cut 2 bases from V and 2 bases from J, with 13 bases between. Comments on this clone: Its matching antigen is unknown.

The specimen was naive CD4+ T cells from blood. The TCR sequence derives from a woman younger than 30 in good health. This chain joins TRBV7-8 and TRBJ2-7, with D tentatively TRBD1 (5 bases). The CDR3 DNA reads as TGTGCCAGCAGCTTAAACAGGCTAAAGACCTACGAGCAGTACTTC. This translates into CASSLNRLKTYEQYF. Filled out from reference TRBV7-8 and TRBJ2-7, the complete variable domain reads GAGVSQSPRYKVAKRGQDVALRCDPISGHVSLFWYQQALGQGPEFLTYFQNEAQLDKSGLPSDRFFAERPEGSVSTLKIQRTQQEDSAVYLCASSLNRLKTYEQYFGPGTRLTVT.